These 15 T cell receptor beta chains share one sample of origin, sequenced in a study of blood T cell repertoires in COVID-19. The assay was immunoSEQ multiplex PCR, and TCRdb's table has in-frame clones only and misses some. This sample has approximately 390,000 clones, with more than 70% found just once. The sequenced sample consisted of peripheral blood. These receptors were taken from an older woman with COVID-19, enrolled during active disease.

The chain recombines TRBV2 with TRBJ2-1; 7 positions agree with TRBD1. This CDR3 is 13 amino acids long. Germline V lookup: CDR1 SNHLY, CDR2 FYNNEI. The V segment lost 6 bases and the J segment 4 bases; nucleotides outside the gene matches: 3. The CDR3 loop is CASSRDSYNEQFF. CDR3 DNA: TGTGCCAGCAGCAGGGACAGTTACAATGAGCAGTTCTTC.

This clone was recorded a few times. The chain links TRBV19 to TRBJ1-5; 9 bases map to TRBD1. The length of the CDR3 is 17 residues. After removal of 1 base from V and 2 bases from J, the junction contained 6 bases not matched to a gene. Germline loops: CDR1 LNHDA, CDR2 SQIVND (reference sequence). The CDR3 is CASSIGVRQGGNQPQHF. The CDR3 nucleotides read TGTGCCAGTAGTATAGGAGTTAGACAGGGGGGCAATCAGCCCCAGCATTTT.

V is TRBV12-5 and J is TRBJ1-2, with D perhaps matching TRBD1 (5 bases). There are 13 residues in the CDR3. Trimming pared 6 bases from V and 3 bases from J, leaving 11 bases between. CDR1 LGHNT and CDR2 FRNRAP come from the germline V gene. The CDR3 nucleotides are TGTGCTAGTGGCCTCCCGGGGGACTATGGCTACACCTTC. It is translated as CASGLPGDYGYTF.

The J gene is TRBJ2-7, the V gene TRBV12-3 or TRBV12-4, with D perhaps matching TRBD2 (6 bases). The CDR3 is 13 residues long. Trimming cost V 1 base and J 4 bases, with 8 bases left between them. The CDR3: CASSLVGGYEQYF. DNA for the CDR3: TGTGCCAGCAGTTTAGTCGGGGGTTACGAGCAGTACTTC.

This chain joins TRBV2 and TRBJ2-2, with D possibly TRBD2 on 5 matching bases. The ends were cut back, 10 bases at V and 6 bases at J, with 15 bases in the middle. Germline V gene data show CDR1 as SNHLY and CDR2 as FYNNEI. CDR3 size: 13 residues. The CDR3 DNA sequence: TGTGCCACCCACGGGAAAGGTGCCGGGGAGCTGTTTTTT. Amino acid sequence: CATHGKGAGELFF.

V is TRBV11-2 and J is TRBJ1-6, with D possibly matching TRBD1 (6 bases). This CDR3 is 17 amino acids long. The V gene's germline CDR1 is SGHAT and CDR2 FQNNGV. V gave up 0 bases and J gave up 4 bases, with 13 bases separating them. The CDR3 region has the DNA TGTGCCAGCAGCTTAGATCCGGCAGGGGAGTATAATTCACCCCTCCACTTT. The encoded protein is CASSLDPAGEYNSPLHF. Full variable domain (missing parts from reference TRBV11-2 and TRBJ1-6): EAGVAQSPRYKIIEKRQSVAFWCNPISGHATLYWYQQILGQGPKLLIQFQNNGVVDDSQLPKDRFSAERLKGVDSTLKIQPAKLEDSAVYLCASSLDPAGEYNSPLHFGNGTRLTVT.

The CDR3 spells CASSSEGGTEAFF. CDR3 sequence (DNA): TGTGCCAGCAGCTCGGAGGGTGGCACTGAAGCTTTCTTT. The rearrangement uses TRBV7-8 and TRBJ1-1; D remains unclear. This CDR3 is built from 13 residues. V was clipped by 4 bases and J by 4 bases, with 10 bases between them. Germline loops: CDR1 SGHVS, CDR2 FQNEAQ.

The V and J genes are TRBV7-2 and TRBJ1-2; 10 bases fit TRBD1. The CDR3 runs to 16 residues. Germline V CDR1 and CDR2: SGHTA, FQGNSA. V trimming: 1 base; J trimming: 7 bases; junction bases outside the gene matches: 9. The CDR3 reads CASSLVGQGRASGYTF. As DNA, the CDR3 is TGTGCCAGCAGCTTAGTGGGACAGGGGCGGGCGAGTGGCTACACCTTC.

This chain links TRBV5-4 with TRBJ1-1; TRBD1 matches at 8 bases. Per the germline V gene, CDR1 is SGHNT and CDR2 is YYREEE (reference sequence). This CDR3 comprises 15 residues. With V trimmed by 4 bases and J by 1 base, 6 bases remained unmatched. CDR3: CASSRDRGENTEAFF. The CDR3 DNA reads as TGTGCCAGCAGCCGAGACAGGGGCGAGAACACTGAAGCTTTCTTT.

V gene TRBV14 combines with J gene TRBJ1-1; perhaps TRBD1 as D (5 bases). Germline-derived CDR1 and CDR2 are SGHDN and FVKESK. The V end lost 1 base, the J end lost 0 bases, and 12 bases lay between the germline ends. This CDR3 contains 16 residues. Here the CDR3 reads CASSQVNRDLNTEAFF. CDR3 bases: TGTGCCAGCAGCCAAGTAAACCGGGACTTGAACACTGAAGCTTTCTTT.

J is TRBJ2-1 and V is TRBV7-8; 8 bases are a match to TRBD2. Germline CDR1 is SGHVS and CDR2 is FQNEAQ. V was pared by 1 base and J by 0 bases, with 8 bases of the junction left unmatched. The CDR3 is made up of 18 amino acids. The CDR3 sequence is CASSLGGSGASSYNEQFF. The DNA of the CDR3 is TGTGCCAGCAGCTTAGGTGGTAGCGGGGCCTCCTCCTACAATGAGCAGTTCTTC.

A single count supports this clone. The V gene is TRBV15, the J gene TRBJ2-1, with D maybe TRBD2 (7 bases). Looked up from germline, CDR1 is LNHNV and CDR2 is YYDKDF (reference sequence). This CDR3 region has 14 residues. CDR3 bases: TGTGCAGCCCAGAGGGGGGGGTCCTACAATGAGCAGTTCTTC. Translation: CAAQRGGSYNEQFF.

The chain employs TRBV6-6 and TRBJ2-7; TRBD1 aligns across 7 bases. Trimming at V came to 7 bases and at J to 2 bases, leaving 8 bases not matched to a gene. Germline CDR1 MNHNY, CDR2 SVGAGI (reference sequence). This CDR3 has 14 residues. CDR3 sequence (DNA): TGTGCCAGCACCCCAACAGGGGCCACCTACGAGCAGTACTTC. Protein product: CASTPTGATYEQYF.

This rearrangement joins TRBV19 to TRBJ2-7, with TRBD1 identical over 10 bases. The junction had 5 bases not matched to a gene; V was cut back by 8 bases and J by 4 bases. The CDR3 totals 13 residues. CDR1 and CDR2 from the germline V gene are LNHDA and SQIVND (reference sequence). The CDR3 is CASGWDRGYEQYF. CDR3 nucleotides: TGTGCCAGTGGCTGGGACAGGGGATACGAGCAGTACTTC.

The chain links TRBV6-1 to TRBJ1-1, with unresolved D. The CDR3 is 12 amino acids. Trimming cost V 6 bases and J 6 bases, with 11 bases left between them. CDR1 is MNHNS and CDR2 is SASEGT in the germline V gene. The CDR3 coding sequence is TGTGCCAGCAGCCACGGAACAGCTGAAGCTTTCTTT. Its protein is CASSHGTAEAFF.